This T cell receptor (beta chain) was profiled in a study of blood T cell repertoires in COVID-19. Original methodology: Amplification of reference gene primers provided the estimated nucleated cell counts. The table came from immunoSEQ multiplex PCR; TCRdb's copy has only in-frame clones and leaves some out. That table furnishes V, J and clone size, whereas the DNA furnished D and trimming. Among 110,000 or so clones listed, around 85% were seen once. Trimming at V came to 1 base and at J to 5 bases, leaving 2 bases not matched to a gene. The germline V gene encodes CDR1 LGHDT and CDR2 YNNKEL (reference sequence). This CDR3 has 15 amino acids.

The sample comprised peripheral blood. The chain links TRBV3-1 (or the pseudogene TRBV3-2) to TRBJ2-5; 12 nucleotides match TRBD1. This clonotype originated in a man aged 55 to 69 with acute or convalescent COVID-19. The CDR3 DNA reads as TGTGCCAGCAGCCAAGCGGGACAGGGGGCCGAGACCCAGTACTTC. Its translation: CASSQAGQGAETQYF.